Following are 25 T cell receptor beta chains from one sample sequenced in a study. The sorted Tregs were CD4+CD25+CD127-/low cells. A single record per CDR3 protein comes from TCRdb applying MiXCR to the 5' RACE reads. The sample has 40,000 to 55,000 distinct CDR3 sequences; 22% are singletons. Source material: Tregs sorted from a lymph node. The source of these receptors is a female donor with breast cancer.

This clonotype was detected many times. The gene calls are TRBV6-1 and TRBJ2-1; the match to TRBD2 covers 11 bases. Germline V gene data show CDR1 as MNHNS and CDR2 as SASEGT. V was pared by 4 bases and J by 7 bases, with 6 bases of the junction left unmatched. The CDR3 sequence is 15 residues long. The CDR3 spells CASSVLAGEGNEQFF. The CDR3 nucleotides are TGTGCCAGCAGTGTACTAGCGGGAGAGGGTAATGAGCAGTTCTTC.

This clonotype turned up a few times. The gene calls are TRBV3-1 and TRBJ2-4; 13 nucleotides line up with TRBD2. This CDR3 has 19 residues. J was trimmed by 3 bases and V by 2 bases; bases with no gene match: 10. CDR1 and CDR2 (germline): LGHDT, YNNKEL (reference sequence). Here the CDR3 reads CASSQTPGLAGRGKNIQYF. The CDR3 DNA is TGTGCCAGCAGCCAAACGCCGGGACTAGCGGGACGAGGCAAAAACATTCAGTACTTC.

This clonotype was detected ten times or more. This chain links TRBV6-5 with TRBJ2-2; D not certain. CDR3 length: 14 amino acids. Germline V CDR1 and CDR2: MNHEY, SVGAGI. Trimming shortened V by 1 base and J by 5 bases, and 8 bases separated the two germline ends. The chain's CDR3 is CASSYYGETGELFF. CDR3 DNA sequence: TGTGCCAGCAGTTACTATGGAGAAACCGGGGAGCTGTTTTTT.

This clonotype was found a few times. The rearrangement links TRBV7-9 to TRBJ1-6; 7 positions agree with TRBD1. The CDR3 is made up of 15 amino acids. Germline V gene sequence: CDR1 SEHNR, CDR2 FQNEAQ (reference sequence). V lost 11 bases to trimming and J lost 7 bases; unmatched junction nucleotides: 14. The CDR3 coding sequence is TGTGCCGTCAAGGGGGCAGGGGATAGAAATTCACCCCTCCACTTT. Its protein is CAVKGAGDRNSPLHF.

In this sample, this clonotype turned up a few times. The chain carries TRBV20-1 and TRBJ2-1, with 7 bases aligning to TRBD1. Germline CDR1 is DFQATT and CDR2 is SNEGSKA (reference sequence). The CDR3 runs to 16 residues. The V segment lost 1 base and the J segment 3 bases; nucleotides outside the gene matches: 9. The CDR3 DNA sequence: TGCAGTGCTAGAGCTAATACAGGGGCCCTCTACAATGAGCAGTTCTTC. This sequence encodes CSARANTGALYNEQFF.

The CDR3 loop is CASFFGKTQYF. CDR3 nucleotide sequence: TGTGCCAGCTTCTTCGGGAAGACCCAGTACTTC. The chain has TRBV27 and TRBJ2-5; TRBD2 might be the D (5 bases). The V and J ends lost 8 bases and 6 bases respectively, with 10 bases between them. CDR1 and CDR2 (germline): MNHEY, SMNVEV (reference sequence). This CDR3 spans 11 amino acids.

The table lists this clonotype with many counts. The V call is TRBV7-9, the J call TRBJ2-3, with D hard to call. The CDR3 length is 16 residues. V was pared by 3 bases and J by 0 bases, with 13 bases between. Germline V lookup: CDR1 SEHNR, CDR2 FQNEAQ (reference sequence). The CDR3 is CASSFRYSTSTDTQYF. The CDR3 DNA is TGTGCCAGCAGCTTTAGATACAGCACGAGCACAGATACGCAGTATTTT.

This clonotype was counted a few times. The genes are TRBV3-1 and TRBJ1-2, with D tentatively TRBD1 (6 bases). This CDR3 contains 18 residues. Germline V gives CDR1 LGHDT, CDR2 YNNKEL (reference sequence). Trimming took 4 bases from V and 0 from J, leaving 21 bases between them. CDR3 sequence reads: CASSPSPYRAPANYGYTF. The CDR3 coding sequence is TGTGCCAGCAGCCCTTCGCCCTACAGGGCGCCAGCTAACTATGGCTACACCTTC.

This clonotype was counted between two and nine times. V and J are TRBV9 and TRBJ2-7, with TRBD2 matching 13 bases. The CDR3 is 15 residues long. V lost 3 bases to trimming and J lost 5 bases; unmatched junction nucleotides: 5. CDR1 is SGDLS, CDR2 YYNGEE, per germline. CDR3 nucleotide sequence: TGTGCCAGCAGCGGGGGACTAGCGGGATCCCACGAGCAGTACTTC. Translated: CASSGGLAGSHEQYF.

This clonotype was counted at least ten times. CDR3 sequence (DNA): TGTGCCAGCAGAATGGGGACTCCCTGGGTCCCCCATCAGCCCCAGCATTTT. It translates to CASRMGTPWVPHQPQHF. The J gene is TRBJ1-5, the V gene TRBV21-1. TRBV21-1 is listed as a pseudogene. CDR3 length: 17 amino acids.

This clonotype turned up a few times. The chain uses TRBV7-9 and TRBJ2-7; 7 nucleotides agree with TRBD1. After removal of 5 bases from V and 0 bases from J, the junction contained 10 bases not matched to a gene. CDR1 SEHNR and CDR2 FQNEAQ come from the germline V gene (reference sequence). The CDR3 has 16 amino acids. CDR3 residues: CASSPGGVSFSYEQYF. The DNA of the CDR3 is TGTGCCAGCAGCCCAGGGGGAGTTTCATTCTCCTACGAGCAGTACTTC.

At least ten counts were recorded for this clonotype. The chain employs TRBV6-1 and TRBJ2-7; D is possibly TRBD1 or TRBD2 (5 bases each). The CDR3 covers 17 residues. The V gene lost 1 base and the J gene lost 2 bases, with 18 bases spanning the gap. Germline loops: CDR1 MNHNS, CDR2 SASEGT. CDR3: CASSEVFGAYTPYEQYF. In nucleotides, the CDR3 is TGTGCCAGCAGTGAAGTGTTCGGGGCTTACACCCCCTACGAGCAGTACTTC.

V usage is TRBV12-3 or TRBV12-4 and J usage is TRBJ1-1, with D perhaps TRBD1 (6 bases). V was shortened by 5 bases and J by 4 bases, with 14 bases between the two germline ends. This CDR3 region has 14 residues. The CDR3: CASSPLKQGTEAFF. CDR3 nucleotide sequence: TGTGCCAGCAGTCCCCTCAAACAGGGCACTGAAGCTTTCTTT.

This clonotype was seen repeatedly, ten times or more. The rearrangement joins TRBV2 to TRBJ2-1; TRBD2 agrees at 8 bases. This CDR3 contains 15 residues. J lost 4 bases, V lost 1 base, and 3 bases had no gene match. Looked up from germline, CDR1 is SNHLY and CDR2 is FYNNEI. In nucleotides, the CDR3 is TGTGCCAGCAGTGAAGGGACTAGCCCATACAATGAGCAGTTCTTC. It translates to CASSEGTSPYNEQFF.

This clonotype was seen more than once but under ten times. One base away lies a much larger clone, so this may be a sequencing read error. V and J are TRBV20-1 and TRBJ2-7, with D perhaps matching TRBD1 (6 bases). Germline V CDR1 and CDR2: DFQATT, SNEGSKA (reference sequence). V lost 3 bases, J lost 6 bases, and 15 bases lay in between. This CDR3 has 13 amino acids. The CDR3 DNA sequence: TGCAGTGCTAGTGTTGAGAGAGGGGGCGAGCAGTACTTC. Amino acid sequence: CSASVERGGEQYF.

Details on this clonotype: Germline is not matched at one junction end, which may reflect a read error. In DNA form, the CDR3 reads TGTGCCAGCAGCTTTTTCCCGGGAAACTCCTACGGGCAGTACTTC. Its translation is CASSFFPGNSYGQYF. V and J are TRBV11-1 and TRBJ2-7; D may be TRBD2 (5 bases). The CDR3 extends over 15 amino acids. Germline V CDR1 and CDR2: SGHAT, FQDESV (reference sequence).

This clonotype occurred a few times. The V and J genes are TRBV11-3 and TRBJ2-1, with a possible D match to TRBD2 (5 bases). From germline, CDR1 is SGHNT and CDR2 YENEEA. V dropped 4 bases and J dropped 10 bases, with 14 bases sitting between them. CDR3 size: 13 residues. CDR3 DNA sequence: TGTGCCAGCAGCTCGTATACGGGATTAGAGCAGTTCTTC. It codes for CASSSYTGLEQFF.

This chain links TRBV5-4 with TRBJ1-2; 7 nucleotides line up with TRBD1. The CDR3 extends over 14 amino acids. The germline V gene encodes CDR1 SGHNT and CDR2 YYREEE (reference sequence). Germline trimming cut 0 bases from V and 8 bases from J; bases unmatched to any gene: 7. CDR3 residues: CASSLAGTAVGYTF. The CDR3 DNA follows: TGTGCCAGCAGCTTGGCCGGGACAGCGGTCGGCTACACCTTC.

In its sample, this clonotype was seen a few times. The chain recombines TRBV27 with TRBJ2-7; no clear D gene. V was cut by 7 bases and J by 0 bases, with 7 bases left in between. Looked up from germline, CDR1 is MNHEY and CDR2 is SMNVEV (reference sequence). CDR3 size: 12 residues. The CDR3 region has the DNA TGTGCCAGCAAGGGTACCTCCTACGAGCAGTACTTC. The encoded protein is CASKGTSYEQYF.

This clonotype was observed a few times. The chain recombines TRBV7-2 with TRBJ2-7, with 11 bases that match TRBD2. There are 15 residues in the CDR3. Germline V gene data show CDR1 as SGHTA and CDR2 as FQGNSA. V was clipped by 6 bases and J by 7 bases; unmatched bases: 11. The CDR3 nucleotides read TGTGCCAGCAGTCGTCGTGGTAGCGGGAGGGGAGAGCAGTACTTC. It specifies CASSRRGSGRGEQYF.

There are many counts of this clonotype. The J gene is TRBJ1-1, the V gene TRBV12-3 or TRBV12-4; D uncertain. Between the trimmed V and J ends, which lost 4 bases and 4 bases, there was a span of 10 bases. The CDR3 runs 13 residues. The CDR3 loop reads CASSSGPGTEAFF. CDR3 DNA: TGTGCCAGCAGTTCGGGCCCGGGCACTGAAGCTTTCTTT.

This sequence joins TRBV4-1 and TRBJ1-3; D is unclear. This CDR3 has 11 residues. V lost 8 bases and J lost 3, with 5 bases in between. Looked up from germline, CDR1 is MGHRA and CDR2 is YSYEKL. As DNA, the CDR3 is TGCGCCAGCGAGGGTGGAAACACCATATATTTT. This sequence encodes CASEGGNTIYF.

The sample holds many counts of this clonotype. The V call is TRBV5-1, the J call TRBJ2-1, with D possibly TRBD2 on 5 matching bases. The V end was cut by 6 bases, the J end by 1 base, with 11 bases between. This CDR3 spans 14 amino acids. CDR1 is SGHRS and CDR2 is YFSETQ in the germline V gene. As DNA, the CDR3 is TGCGCCAGCACAAAATCGGGGTCCTACAATGAGCAGTTCTTC. It yields the protein CASTKSGSYNEQFF. The whole variable domain, remainder taken from reference TRBV5-1 and TRBJ2-1, is KAGVTQTPRYLIKTRGQQVTLSCSPISGHRSVSWYQQTPGQGLQFLFEYFSETQRNKGNFPGRFSGRQFSNSRSEMNVSTLELGDSALYLCASTKSGSYNEQFFGPGTRLTVL.

The CDR3 protein is CASSLTGPLGVYTF. The CDR3, as DNA: TGCGCCAGCAGCCTGACGGGGCCCCTGGGAGTCTACACCTTC. The rearrangement links TRBV5-1 to TRBJ1-2, with a possible D match to TRBD1 (5 bases). CDR1 is SGHRS, CDR2 YFSETQ, per germline. This CDR3 has 14 residues. Trimming cost V 4 bases and J 10 bases, with 20 bases left between them.

This clonotype was observed a few times. At one of its ends the junction is not consistent with the germline gene, which may arise from a read error. CDR3 amino acids: CTSSAGAGSNEQYF. In DNA, the CDR3 is TGTACCAGCAGCGCGGGGGCGGGATCCAATGAGCAGTACTTC. V gene TRBV7-3 combines with J gene TRBJ2-1; D is perhaps TRBD2 (7 bases). The J call may not be correct, given that the DNA end is closer to TRBJ2-7. Germline V CDR1 and CDR2: SGHTA, FQGTGA. CDR3 length: 14 amino acids.